This T cell receptor beta chain was sequenced in a study of shared clonotypes between healthy human individuals. Participating donors were healthy, HIV-negative adults free of recent acute infections or vaccinations. Concerning this clone: Its antigen is unidentified.

V was pared by 5 bases and J by 0 bases, with 7 bases between. CDR1 is GTSNPN and CDR2 is SVGIG in the germline V gene (reference sequence). The CDR3 covers 12 residues. Overall study results and limits: Compared with memory subsets, naive subsets generally had larger estimated richness. Sorted-subset sequencing was shown by rarefaction to be incomplete despite large depth.

Using 200 ng DNA, approximately 30,000 T cell genomes, the sorted-subset replicate PCRs were run. Libraries were prepared by immunoSEQ multiplex PCR; TCRdb keeps only in-frame clonotypes and omits some of them. The data show roughly 2 million clones, with about 95% seen just once and approximately 0.13% held by the top ten. The chain combines TRBV30 with TRBJ1-1; no clear D. This sequence originates from a man aged 18-30 years in good health. What was sequenced was naive CD4+ T cells sorted from blood. Noted subset: CD45RA+ positively selected. The CDR3 DNA reads TGTGCCTGGGTTCGGGTGAACACTGAAGCTTTCTTT. Its translation is CAWVRVNTEAFF.